A selection of T cell receptor beta chains follows, all from one sample in a study of vaccination and CD4 T cells after COVID-19. These TCRs' antigens remain unknown. TCRdb analysed the PCR reads with MiXCR anew, one entry per CDR3 protein. The sample includes fewer than 20,000 distinct CDR3 sequences, more than 40% of them seen just once. The input for sequencing was CD4+ T cells from blood, cultured in vitro, taken before SARS-CoV-2 vaccination. All receptors derive from a human donor who had recovered from COVID-19. Each CDR3 is given with its conserved first and last residue. D genes are given only for firm matches. Not all rows give a size; the values are once, few, many and, for expanded clones, a class.

D gene	clone size	V gene	J gene	CDR3 DNA	CDR3 protein
NA	NA	TRBV7-3	TRBJ1-3	TGTGCCAGCAGCCCTGGGACTGACGGAAACACCATATATTTT	CASSPGTDGNTIYF
NA	NA	TRBV12-3/TRBV12-4	TRBJ1-2	TGTGCCAGCACCATCCTCGGCAACGGACTTGATGGCTACACCTTC	CASTILGNGLDGYTF
NA	NA	TRBV6-1	TRBJ2-3	TGTGCCAGCAGTCAGGAGACTAGTAAGCATACGCAGTATTTT	CASSQETSKHTQYF
NA	NA	TRBV12-3/TRBV12-4	TRBJ1-6	TGTGCCAGCAGTTTAGTACCAGGGGATGTTGCACCCCTCCACTTT	CASSLVPGDVAPLHF
NA	NA	TRBV7-8	TRBJ1-5	TGTGCCAGCAGCTTAGTGTCGGAGAATCAGCCCCAGCATTTT	CASSLVSENQPQHF
TRBD1	NA	TRBV20-1	TRBJ2-1	TGCAGTGCTGCCGGACAGGACTCCTACAATGAGCAGTTCTTC	CSAAGQDSYNEQFF
TRBD2	NA	TRBV7-2	TRBJ2-2	TGTGCCAGCAGCTTTGTGAGCGGGGGGAACACCGGGGAGCTGTTTTTT	CASSFVSGGNTGELFF
NA	NA	TRBV12-5	TRBJ1-5	TGTGCTAGTGGTCTAGGACACCTAGCAGGACAGCCCCAGCATTTT	CASGLGHLAGQPQHF
NA	NA	TRBV5-1	TRBJ2-5	TGCGCCAGTAGCTTGACAGGACTTCTAACGGAGACCCAGTACTTC	CASSLTGLLTETQYF
NA	NA	TRBV6-1	TRBJ2-7	TGTGCCAGCAGTGAAGCGCTCCGGGTTTCCTACGAGCAGTACTTC	CASSEALRVSYEQYF
NA	NA	TRBV15	TRBJ1-1	TGTGCCACCAGCCCCCGTTTTGGGACACCGAACACTGAAGCTTTCTTT	CATSPRFGTPNTEAFF
NA	NA	TRBV30	TRBJ1-1	TGTGCCTGGAACCGAGGACCGAACACTGAAGCTTTCTTT	CAWNRGPNTEAFF
NA	NA	TRBV24-1	TRBJ2-3	TGTGCCACCAGTGATTCGGCGGTAGCTTTGGATACGCAGTATTTT	CATSDSAVALDTQYF
NA	few	TRBV6-1	TRBJ1-2	TGTGCCAGCAGTGAAGCGCCTGGGGATAACTATGGCTACACCTTC	CASSEAPGDNYGYTF
NA	NA	TRBV27	TRBJ1-5	TGTGCCAGCAGTTCAGTAGCGGGAGGTCAGCCCCAGCATTTT	CASSSVAGGQPQHF